Following are 18 T cell receptor beta chains from one sample sequenced in a study of cytomegalovirus exposure and HLA in healthy donors. PCR was performed using 60 Vbeta and 13 Jbeta primers. Method: immunoSEQ multiplex PCR; TCRdb's copy keeps in-frame clones and lacks some. The data contain 85,000 to 120,000 clones, around 57% of them singletons. Sequencing was performed on PBMCs. All receptors derive from a human donor in good health.

This clone has more than one count but fewer than ten. V is TRBV18 and J is TRBJ2-7; 9 nucleotides agree with TRBD2. There are 15 residues in the CDR3. Germline V gives CDR1 KGHSH, CDR2 LQKENI. Trimming took 3 bases from V and 2 from J; bases not matched to a gene: 5. The CDR3 region has the DNA TGTGCCAGCTCACCGGGGAGCGGGAGGACCTACGAGCAGTACTTC. Residues: CASSPGSGRTYEQYF.

This clone was picked up one time. This chain links TRBV18 with TRBJ1-5, with D possibly matching TRBD1 (5 bases). Per germline, CDR1 KGHSH and CDR2 LQKENI. This CDR3 is built from 17 residues. V was cut by 3 bases and J by 4 bases, with 19 bases left in between. CDR3 protein: CASSPSGGGSGNQPQHF. The CDR3 region has the DNA TGTGCCAGCTCACCCTCTGGGGGGGGGTCTGGTAATCAGCCCCAGCATTTT.

The chain is built from TRBV28 and TRBJ2-7, with 10 bases aligning to TRBD2. This CDR3 is 15 amino acids long. V shed 4 bases, J shed 2 bases, and the junction held 5 bases outside the gene matches. Per the germline V gene, CDR1 is MDHEN and CDR2 is SYDVKM. The CDR3 nucleotides read TGTGCCAGCAGTTCGTCAGCGGGAGGGACCTACGAGCAGTACTTC. Its protein is CASSSSAGGTYEQYF.

This clone has more than one count but fewer than ten. The V gene is TRBV4-1, the J gene TRBJ2-7; 8 bases are a match to TRBD2. Germline V CDR1 and CDR2: MGHRA, YSYEKL. The length of the CDR3 is 16 residues. With 0 bases clipped from V and 6 bases from J, the junction kept 10 bases outside the gene matches. In DNA, the CDR3 is TGCGCCAGCAGCCAAGAGGCCCTCGGGAGGGAGGGCGAGCAGTACTTC. As protein: CASSQEALGREGEQYF.

J is TRBJ2-1 and V is TRBV11-2; a weak D match, TRBD2 (5 bases). V lost 2 bases to trimming and J lost 1 base, with 21 bases between them. CDR3 length equals 19 residues. Germline V gene data show CDR1 as SGHAT and CDR2 as FQNNGV. In DNA, the CDR3 is TGTGCCAGCAGCTTAAAGAGAGGGAGAAAAGGGATGTCCTACAATGAGCAGTTCTTC. Its protein product is CASSLKRGRKGMSYNEQFF. The entire variable domain, with the rest obtained from reference TRBV11-2 and TRBJ2-1, is as follows: EAGVAQSPRYKIIEKRQSVAFWCNPISGHATLYWYQQILGQGPKLLIQFQNNGVVDDSQLPKDRFSAERLKGVDSTLKIQPAKLEDSAVYLCASSLKRGRKGMSYNEQFFGPGTRLTVL.

In its sample, this clone was seen a few times. V is TRBV7-2 and J is TRBJ2-7; D may be TRBD2 (6 bases). Per the germline V gene, CDR1 is SGHTA and CDR2 is FQGNSA. The V gene lost 5 bases and the J gene lost 0 bases, with 14 bases spanning the gap. This CDR3 is 15 amino acids long. The CDR3 is CASSPRTTRSYEQYF. In nucleotides, the CDR3 is TGTGCCAGCAGCCCCCGGACTACCCGCTCCTACGAGCAGTACTTC. Based on the CDR3 plus reference TRBV7-2 and TRBJ2-7, the full variable domain is GAGVSQSPSNKVTEKGKDVELRCDPISGHTALYWYRQSLGQGLEFLIYFQGNSAPDKSGLPSDRFSAERTGGSVSTLTIQRTQQEDSAVYLCASSPRTTRSYEQYFGPGTRLTVT.

V gene TRBV7-2 combines with J gene TRBJ2-5; TRBD1 aligns across 9 bases. V lost 1 base to trimming and J lost 3 bases; unmatched junction nucleotides: 3. Per germline, CDR1 SGHTA and CDR2 FQGNSA. CDR3 length: 15 residues. DNA for the CDR3: TGTGCCAGCAGCTTAGGGGGACAGGGTGAAGAGACCCAGTACTTC. Amino acids: CASSLGGQGEETQYF.

This clone has a single count. The genes are TRBV9 and TRBJ1-2; 8 bases fit TRBD1. Germline V gene lookup returns CDR1 SGDLS and CDR2 YYNGEE. CDR3 length: 15 amino acids. The J segment lost 7 bases and the V segment lost 0 bases, leaving 8 bases of the junction unmatched. CDR3 sequence (DNA): TGTGCCAGCAGCGTAGTGACAGGGGATCTAAGTGGCTACACCTTC. Protein sequence: CASSVVTGDLSGYTF.

The count of this clone is one. CDR3 DNA: TGTGCCAGCAGTGGCGCCGGGACAGGCTCCTACGAGCAGTACTTC. It is translated as CASSGAGTGSYEQYF. This rearrangement joins TRBV28 to TRBJ2-7, with 8 bases that match TRBD1. Germline-derived CDR1 and CDR2 are MDHEN and SYDVKM. The trim removed 5 bases at V and 0 bases at J, leaving 6 bases unmatched. The CDR3 totals 15 residues. The full variable domain, its missing parts supplied by reference TRBV28 and TRBJ2-7, is DVKVTQSSRYLVKRTGEKVFLECVQDMDHENMFWYRQDPGLGLRLIYFSYDVKMKEKGDIPEGYSVSREKKERFSLILESASTNQTSMYLCASSGAGTGSYEQYFGPGTRLTVT.

The V call is TRBV27, the J call TRBJ2-2, with 9 bases fitting TRBD1. CDR1 is MNHEY and CDR2 is SMNVEV in the germline V gene (reference sequence). V shed 4 bases, J shed 3 bases, and the junction held 6 bases outside the gene matches. There are 16 residues in the CDR3. The CDR3 here is CASSYGDRGYTGELFF. The DNA for the CDR3 is TGTGCCAGCAGTTACGGTGACAGGGGGTACACCGGGGAGCTGTTTTTT.

The chain has TRBV7-9 and TRBJ1-5; D remains unclear. Germline lookup yields CDR1 SEHNR and CDR2 FQNEAQ (reference sequence). This CDR3 contains 12 residues. Trimming took 5 bases from V and 9 from J, leaving 11 bases between them. CDR3 region: CASSRWEGPQHF. Written as DNA, the CDR3 is TGTGCCAGCAGCCGATGGGAGGGGCCCCAGCATTTT.

This chain joins TRBV7-9 and TRBJ2-7; D unresolved. The CDR3 covers 14 residues. The V gene's germline CDR1 is SEHNR and CDR2 FQNEAQ (reference sequence). With 2 bases removed from V and 5 bases from J, the gap between germline ends came to 13 bases. The CDR3 here is CASSLPQVVDEQYF. CDR3 coding DNA: TGTGCCAGCAGCTTACCCCAGGTGGTGGACGAGCAGTACTTC.

J is TRBJ2-1 and V is TRBV27; D is unresolved. The CDR3 is 13 amino acids. Germline V CDR1 and CDR2: MNHEY, SMNVEV (reference sequence). Trimming took off 6 bases at V and 2 bases at J, with 8 bases between the two ends. CDR3 nucleotides: TGTGCCAGCAGCCTGACTCCCTACAATGAGCAGTTCTTC. Its translation is CASSLTPYNEQFF.

The rearrangement joins TRBV19 to TRBJ2-7, with a weak D call TRBD2 (5 bases). The CDR3 extends over 14 amino acids. The V end lost 4 bases, the J end lost 2 bases, and 12 bases lay between the germline ends. CDR1 is LNHDA, CDR2 SQIVND, per germline (reference sequence). The CDR3 sequence: CASSTPRGTYEQYF. The DNA for the CDR3 is TGTGCCAGTAGTACCCCCCGGGGAACCTACGAGCAGTACTTC.

The CDR3 DNA is TGTGCCAGCAGTGACCCCGGGACAGGGGGCTACGAGCAGTACTTC. Residues: CASSDPGTGGYEQYF. The genes are TRBV6-1 and TRBJ2-7, with TRBD1 matching over 11 bases. Germline assignment: CDR1 MNHNS and CDR2 SASEGT. This CDR3 spans 15 amino acids. V trimming: 3 bases; J trimming: 3 bases; junction bases outside the gene matches: 4.

The V gene is TRBV27, the J gene TRBJ2-3; a possible D gene is TRBD1 (6 bases). This CDR3 contains 13 residues. CDR1 is MNHEY and CDR2 is SMNVEV in the germline V gene (reference sequence). V lost 0 bases and J 6 bases, leaving 7 bases between the germline ends. CDR3: CASSLSRGDTQYF. DNA for the CDR3: TGTGCCAGCAGTTTATCCAGGGGTGATACGCAGTATTTT.

This clone has just a few counts. The chain employs TRBV5-5 and TRBJ2-2, with 9 bases matching TRBD1. CDR1 and CDR2 (germline): SGHKS, YYEKEE (reference sequence). The CDR3 runs to 15 residues. V dropped 0 bases and J dropped 5; count of bases not matched to a gene: 2. CDR3 nucleotide sequence: TGTGCCAGCAGCTTGGTACAGGGGGCGACCGGGGAGCTGTTTTTT. As protein: CASSLVQGATGELFF.

The gene calls are TRBV7-2 and TRBJ2-5, with 9 nucleotides matching TRBD2. The assigned J gene may be wrong: the sequence end matches TRBJ2-7 better. Per the germline V gene, CDR1 is SGHTA and CDR2 is FQGNSA. The CDR3 runs 15 residues. CDR3 in DNA: TGTGCCAGCAGCTCTACGACTAGCGGTTTTTACGAGCAGTACTTC. Translating it yields CASSSTTSGFYEQYF.